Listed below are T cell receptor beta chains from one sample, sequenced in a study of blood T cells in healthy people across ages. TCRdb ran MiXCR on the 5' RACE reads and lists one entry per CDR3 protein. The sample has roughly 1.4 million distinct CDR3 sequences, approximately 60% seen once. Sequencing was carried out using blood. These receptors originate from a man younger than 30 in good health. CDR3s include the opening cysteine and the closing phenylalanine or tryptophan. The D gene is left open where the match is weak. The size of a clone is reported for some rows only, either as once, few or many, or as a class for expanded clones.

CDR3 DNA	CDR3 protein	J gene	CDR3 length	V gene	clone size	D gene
TGTGCCATCAGTGAGGCGGGGGTCGGGGCATCCTTCTACGAGCAGTACTTC	CAISEAGVGASFYEQYF	TRBJ2-7	17	TRBV10-3	.	TRBD2
TGTGCCAGCAGCAAAGCGCTCGAGACAGGGGAGTCTGAAGCTTTCTTT	CASSKALETGESEAFF	TRBJ1-1	16	TRBV21-1	.	.
TGTGCCAGCAGCCCTTGGATAGGGCGCAATGAGCAGTTCTTC	CASSPWIGRNEQFF	TRBJ2-1	14	TRBV28	.	.
TGTGCCAGCAGTTTTCAGGGTTTCGCCGGGGAGCTGTTTTTT	CASSFQGFAGELFF	TRBJ2-2	14	TRBV12-3/TRBV12-4	.	.
TGCGCCAGCAGCCAAGTGGACCCCCGGGTGAGCAATGAGCAGTTCTTC	CASSQVDPRVSNEQFF	TRBJ2-1	16	TRBV4-1	.	.
TGTGCCAGCAGCTGGAAGGTGTTCGGGGCCAACGTCCTGACTTTC	CASSWKVFGANVLTF	TRBJ2-6	15	TRBV5-5	few	.
TGTGCCAGCAGCTTGTGGTCGAGCGGCAATGATGAGCAGTTCTTC	CASSLWSSGNDEQFF	TRBJ2-1	15	TRBV5-6	.	.
TGCAGCGTGGTCCGGGGTGATGGATACGAGCAGTACTTC	CSVVRGDGYEQYF	TRBJ2-7	13	TRBV29-1	.	.
TGTGCCAGCAGCTTAGCGCTTGGACATGGTGGCTACACCTTC	CASSLALGHGGYTF	TRBJ1-2	14	TRBV7-2	.	.
TGTGCCAGCAGTACCGACCCTCAGCCCCAGCATTTT	CASSTDPQPQHF	TRBJ1-5	12	TRBV28	once	.
TGTGCCAGCTACCCCGGGAGGGGCTACAATGAGCAGTTCTTC	CASYPGRGYNEQFF	TRBJ2-1	14	TRBV27	few	TRBD2
TGTGCCAGCAGTTCTCCTGGAACAGGGGGAAACATTCAGTACTTC	CASSSPGTGGNIQYF	TRBJ2-4	15	TRBV6-2/TRBV6-3	.	TRBD1
TGTGCCATCAGCGAACCCTACCCAGCGGAGCCCACAGATACGCAGTATTTT	CAISEPYPAEPTDTQYF	TRBJ2-3	17	TRBV10-3	once	.
TGTGCCAGCAGCCAGCAGGGGGCGTATTACAATGAGCAGTTCTTC	CASSQQGAYYNEQFF	TRBJ2-1	15	TRBV7-9	once	TRBD1
TGCAGTGCTAGAGATAGCGCGGAGTCGAGCTACGAGCAGTACTTC	CSARDSAESSYEQYF	TRBJ2-7	15	TRBV20-1	.	.
TGTGCCAGCAGCCAAGGAGGGCGGTGGACCGTCCCTATTCGCCACCACCAAGAGACCCAGTACTTC	CASSQGGRWTVPIRHHQETQYF	TRBJ2-5	22	TRBV3-1	.	.
TGTGCCAGCAGTTTAGGCAGGGCGGCCTATCAGCCCCAGCATTTT	CASSLGRAAYQPQHF	TRBJ1-5	15	TRBV28	once	.
TGTGCCACCAGCAGAGATCAGGAGGTTGGGGAGACCCAGTACTTC	CATSRDQEVGETQYF	TRBJ2-5	15	TRBV15	.	.
TGTGCCAGCAGCATACGGGGACTAGCGGAAGACACCGGGGAGCTGTTTTTT	CASSIRGLAEDTGELFF	TRBJ2-2	17	TRBV7-2	.	TRBD2
TGTGCCAGCAGCTCCCAGACGGGGCGGGACCAGTACTTC	CASSSQTGRDQYF	TRBJ2-7	13	TRBV5-6	.	.
TGCAGTGCTGGGGCTAGCAACAATGAGCAGTTCTTC	CSAGASNNEQFF	TRBJ2-1	12	TRBV20-1	once	.
TGTGCCAGCAGTTCCGACGATGGCTGGGACTCCTACAATGAGCAGTTCTTC	CASSSDDGWDSYNEQFF	TRBJ2-1	17	TRBV7-6	.	.
TGTGCCATCAATGAAGGGACTAGGGCCACAGATACGCAGTATTTT	CAINEGTRATDTQYF	TRBJ2-3	15	TRBV10-3	few	TRBD2
TGTGCCAGCACTAAAAGGACAGAAGCCTTCTATGGCTACACCTTC	CASTKRTEAFYGYTF	TRBJ1-2	15	TRBV6-2/TRBV6-3	few	.
TGTGCCAGCAGTTACTCTTGGGGACAGGGGCACACAGATACGCAGTATTTT	CASSYSWGQGHTDTQYF	TRBJ2-3	17	TRBV6-6	.	TRBD1
TGCGCCAGCAGCCAAGAAGGAGGCGGGGGTGGCTATGGCTACACCTTC	CASSQEGGGGGYGYTF	TRBJ1-2	16	TRBV4-1	few	.